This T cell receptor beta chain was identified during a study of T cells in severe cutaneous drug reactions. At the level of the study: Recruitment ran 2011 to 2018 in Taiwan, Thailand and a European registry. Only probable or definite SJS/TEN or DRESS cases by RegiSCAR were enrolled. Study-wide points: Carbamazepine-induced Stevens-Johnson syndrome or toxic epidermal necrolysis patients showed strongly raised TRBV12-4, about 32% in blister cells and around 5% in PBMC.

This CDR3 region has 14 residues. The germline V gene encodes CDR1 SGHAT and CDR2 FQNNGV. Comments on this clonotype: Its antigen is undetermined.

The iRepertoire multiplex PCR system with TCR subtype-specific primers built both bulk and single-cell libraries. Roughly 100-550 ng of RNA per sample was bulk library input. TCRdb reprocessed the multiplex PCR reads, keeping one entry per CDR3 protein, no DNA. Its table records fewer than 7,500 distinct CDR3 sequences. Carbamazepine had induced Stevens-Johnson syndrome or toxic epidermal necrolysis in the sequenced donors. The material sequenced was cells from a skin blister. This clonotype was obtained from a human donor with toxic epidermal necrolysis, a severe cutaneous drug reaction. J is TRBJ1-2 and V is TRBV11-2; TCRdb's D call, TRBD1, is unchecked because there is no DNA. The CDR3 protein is CASSPDRARYGYTF.